Listed below are T cell receptor beta chains from one sample, sequenced in a study of human T cells and chemical hapten exposure. TCRdb recomputed calls from the RACE reads with MiXCR, one row per CDR3 protein. The sample shows some 380,000 distinct CDR3 sequences, approximately 5.1% of them seen only once. Here the sequenced sample was whole blood, taken in connection with sensitization to the hapten diphenylcyclopropenone (DPC). The receptor set was obtained from a woman in her fifties or sixties with alopecia areata. Some clones in this sample may be carry-over from other donors' samples. Both conserved end residues are part of each CDR3. D genes are given only for firm matches. Where a row states a size, it is once, few, many or the class of an expanded clone; other rows omit it.

cdr3_length j_call clone_size v_call d_call cdr3_nt cdr3_aa
10 TRBJ2-3 many TRBV29-1 . TGCAGCGTCTTCACAGATACGCAGTATTTT CSVFTDTQYF
15 TRBJ2-5 few TRBV7-9 TRBD1 TGTGCCAGCAGCTTAGCGGGGAACAGGGGCCAGGATAAGTACTTC CASSLAGNRGQDKYF
15 TRBJ2-1 few TRBV30 TRBD2 TGTGCCTGGAGCCGGGGACTAGCGGGACCGGGTGAGCAGTTCTTC CAWSRGLAGPGEQFF
15 TRBJ2-1 . TRBV6-2/TRBV6-3 TRBD2 TGTGCCAGCAGTTTACTAGCGGGAGGCAGCAATGAGCAGTTCTTC CASSLLAGGSNEQFF
14 TRBJ1-5 . TRBV28 . TGTGCCATCGACGACAGGCCGGGTAATCAGCCCCAGCATTTT CAIDDRPGNQPQHF
15 TRBJ2-7 many TRBV20-1 TRBD1 TGCAGTGCTAGAGATGTCGGACAGGGGGCATACGAGCAGTACTTC CSARDVGQGAYEQYF
17 TRBJ2-1 . TRBV5-1 TRBD2 TGCGCCAGCAGCTTGCGGACTAGCGGGGGGCCCCCAAATGAGCAGTTCTTC CASSLRTSGGPPNEQFF
14 TRBJ2-7 . TRBV20-1 TRBD2 TGCAGTGCTAGAAGAGCGGGACTATCCTACGAGCAGTACTTC CSARRAGLSYEQYF
17 TRBJ2-1 . TRBV28 . TGTGCCAGCAGTTTAAGCCGACTCGCCAGCTCCTACAATGAGCAGTTCTTC CASSLSRLASSYNEQFF
14 TRBJ1-4 many TRBV6-6 TRBD1 TGTGCCAGCAGGACCGGGACAGGGAGTGAAAAACTGTTTTTT CASRTGTGSEKLFF
13 TRBJ2-4 many TRBV6-2/TRBV6-3 . TGTGCCAGCAGCAGAGGGAGCGAGAACATTCAGTACTTC CASSRGSENIQYF
11 TRBJ1-1 few TRBV7-9 . TGTGCCAGCAGCTTCCTCCCTGAAGCTTTCTTT CASSFLPEAFF
12 TRBJ1-4 few TRBV5-4 TRBD1 TGTGCCGGACAGGGGGCGGATGAAAAACTGTTTTTT CAGQGADEKLFF
16 TRBJ2-1 many TRBV20-1 TRBD2 TGCAGTGCTCTCGGGACTAGCGGGAGGGGGCGGAATGAGCAGTTCTTC CSALGTSGRGRNEQFF
15 TRBJ1-1 many TRBV7-3 TRBD1 TGTGCCAGCAGCTTACAGGGGGCTGGGAACACTGAAGCTTTCTTT CASSLQGAGNTEAFF
17 TRBJ2-2 . TRBV14 . TGTGCCAGCAGCCAAGATCGGGGAGTCATCCCCACCGGGGAGCTGTTTTTT CASSQDRGVIPTGELFF
14 TRBJ2-7 few TRBV9 TRBD1 TGTGCCAGCAGCCTTACGGACAGGTCCTACGAGCAGTACTTC CASSLTDRSYEQYF
13 TRBJ2-5 many TRBV12-3/TRBV12-4 TRBD2 TGTGCCAGCACCGTTGCTCGCGGGGGGACCCAGTACTTC CASTVARGGTQYF